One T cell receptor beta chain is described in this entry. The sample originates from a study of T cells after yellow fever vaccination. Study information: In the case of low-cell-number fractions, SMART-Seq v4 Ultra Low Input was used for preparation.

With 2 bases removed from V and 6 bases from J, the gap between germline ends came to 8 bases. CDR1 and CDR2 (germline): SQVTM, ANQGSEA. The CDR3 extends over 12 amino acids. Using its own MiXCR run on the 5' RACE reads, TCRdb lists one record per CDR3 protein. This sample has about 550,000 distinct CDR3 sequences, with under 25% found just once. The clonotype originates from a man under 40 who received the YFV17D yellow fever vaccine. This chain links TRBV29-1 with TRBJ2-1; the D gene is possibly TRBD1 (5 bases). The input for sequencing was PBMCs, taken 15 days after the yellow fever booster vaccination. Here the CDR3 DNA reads TGCAGCGTTGAATGGACACCCAATGAGCAGTTCTTC. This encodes CSVEWTPNEQFF.